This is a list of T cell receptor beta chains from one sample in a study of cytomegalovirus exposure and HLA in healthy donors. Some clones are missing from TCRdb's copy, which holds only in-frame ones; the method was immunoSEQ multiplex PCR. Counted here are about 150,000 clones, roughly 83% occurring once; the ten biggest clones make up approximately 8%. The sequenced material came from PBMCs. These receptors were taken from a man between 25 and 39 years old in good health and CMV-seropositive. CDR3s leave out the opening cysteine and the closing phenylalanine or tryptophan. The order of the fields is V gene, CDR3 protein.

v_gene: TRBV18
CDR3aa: ASSPGHTANYGYT

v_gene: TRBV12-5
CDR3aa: ASGLVHRTGGRLTGELF

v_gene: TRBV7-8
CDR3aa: ASSLAGAVGDQPQH

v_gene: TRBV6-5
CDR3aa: ASSYGRGGSETQY

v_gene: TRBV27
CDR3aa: ASSLRGGTNTEAF

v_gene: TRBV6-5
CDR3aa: ASSYSRSRTEAF

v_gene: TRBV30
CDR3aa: AWSEGLASQETQY

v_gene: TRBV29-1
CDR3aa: SVRHPDQPQH

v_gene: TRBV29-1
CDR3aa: SGVAGAVDTQY

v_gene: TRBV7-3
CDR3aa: ASSLTEGQQETQY